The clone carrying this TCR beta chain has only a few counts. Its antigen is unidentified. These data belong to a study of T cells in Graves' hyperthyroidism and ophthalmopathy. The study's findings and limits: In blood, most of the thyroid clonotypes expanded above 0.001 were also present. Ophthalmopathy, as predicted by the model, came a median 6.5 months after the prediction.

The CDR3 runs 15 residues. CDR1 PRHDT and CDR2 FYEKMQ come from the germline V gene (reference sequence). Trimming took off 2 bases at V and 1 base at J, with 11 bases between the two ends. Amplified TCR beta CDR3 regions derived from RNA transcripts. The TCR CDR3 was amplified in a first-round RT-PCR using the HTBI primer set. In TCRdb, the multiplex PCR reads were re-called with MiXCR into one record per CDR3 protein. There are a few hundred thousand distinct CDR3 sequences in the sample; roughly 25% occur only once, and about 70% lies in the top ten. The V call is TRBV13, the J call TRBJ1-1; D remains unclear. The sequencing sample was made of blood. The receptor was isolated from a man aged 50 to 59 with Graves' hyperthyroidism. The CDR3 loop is CASSLLLSGNTEAFF. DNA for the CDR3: TGTGCCAGCAGCTTACTACTATCAGGGAACACTGAAGCTTTCTTT.